Below are 15 T cell receptor beta chains sequenced from a single sample in a study of cytomegalovirus exposure and HLA in healthy donors. In the PCR, 60 Vbeta and 13 Jbeta primers were used. This table comes from immunoSEQ multiplex PCR, and its TCRdb copy is limited to in-frame clones, with some not included. This repertoire shows 65,000 or so clones, approximately 82% found once; its top ten account for about 3%. The material sequenced was PBMCs. These receptors were collected from a girl aged 5 to 17 in good health and CMV-seropositive.

The chain links TRBV28 to TRBJ2-1, with 9 bases identical to TRBD1. V lost 5 bases, J lost 10 bases, and 6 bases stayed unmatched. Looked up from germline, CDR1 is MDHEN and CDR2 is SYDVKM. CDR3 size: 13 residues. The CDR3 sequence is CASSITGGREQFF. The CDR3 DNA follows: TGTGCCAGCAGTATAACAGGGGGCCGGGAGCAGTTCTTC.

This chain connects TRBV30 to TRBJ2-1; D is perhaps TRBD2 (6 bases). Germline assignment: CDR1 GTSNPN and CDR2 SVGIG (reference sequence). The V gene lost 2 bases and the J gene lost 1 base, with 9 bases spanning the gap. CDR3 length equals 14 residues. CDR3 in amino acids: CAWSLAGSYNEQFF. As DNA, the CDR3 is TGTGCCTGGAGTCTGGCGGGGTCCTACAATGAGCAGTTCTTC.

This clone was seen just once. The CDR3 spells CASSVRRGNSPLHF. CDR3 DNA sequence: TGTGCCAGCAGCGTGCGAAGGGGCAATTCACCCCTCCACTTT. V gene TRBV9 combines with J gene TRBJ1-6; a possible D gene is TRBD1 (5 bases). Germline V gives CDR1 SGDLS, CDR2 YYNGEE. The CDR3 covers 14 residues. Trimming removed 2 bases from V and 7 bases from J, with 10 bases in between. Full variable domain (rest looked up from reference TRBV9 and TRBJ1-6): DSGVTQTPKHLITATGQRVTLRCSPRSGDLSVYWYQQSLDQGLQFLIQYYNGEERAKGNILERFSAQQFPDLHSELNLSSLELGDSALYFCASSVRRGNSPLHFGNGTRLTVT.

This sequence joins TRBV6-5 and TRBJ2-7; 10 bases fit TRBD1. CDR1 and CDR2 from the germline V gene are MNHEY and SVGAGI. V was pared by 8 bases and J by 3 bases, with 7 bases of the junction left unmatched. This CDR3 is built from 14 residues. In DNA, the CDR3 is TGTGCCAGCTGGGATCGGGACAGGGGCTACGAGCAGTACTTC. It specifies CASWDRDRGYEQYF.

Written as DNA, the CDR3 is TGTGCCACCAGCAGACGGTCGGGACAGGGAGTAGACGAGCAGTACTTC. This gives the protein CATSRRSGQGVDEQYF. V usage is TRBV15 and J usage is TRBJ2-7; 9 positions match TRBD1. J was trimmed by 5 bases and V by 2 bases; bases with no gene match: 10. The CDR3 totals 16 residues. Germline lookup yields CDR1 LNHNV and CDR2 YYDKDF (reference sequence).

This chain uses TRBV5-4 with TRBJ2-5, with D perhaps TRBD1 (7 bases). Germline V gives CDR1 SGHNT, CDR2 YYREEE (reference sequence). The V end was cut by 4 bases, the J end by 2 bases, with 15 bases between. The CDR3 totals 15 residues. In nucleotides, the CDR3 is TGTGCCAGCAGCGGGGGGCAGGGGGAACAAGAGACCCAGTACTTC. It codes for CASSGGQGEQETQYF.

The genes are TRBV6-5 and TRBJ2-1; 7 bases are a match to TRBD2. CDR1 is MNHEY and CDR2 is SVGAGI in the germline V gene. V trimming: 9 bases; J trimming: 6 bases; junction bases outside the gene matches: 8. CDR3 size: 13 residues. The chain's CDR3 is CASARASGNEQFF. The CDR3 nucleotides read TGTGCCAGTGCTCGGGCTAGCGGCAATGAGCAGTTCTTC.

This rearrangement joins TRBV4-1 to TRBJ2-2; D is possibly TRBD2 (6 bases). Trimming shortened V by 5 bases and J by 1 base, and 8 bases separated the two germline ends. Germline CDR1 MGHRA, CDR2 YSYEKL. The CDR3 runs 14 residues. This CDR3 reads CASSSRENTGELFF. The DNA for the CDR3 is TGCGCCAGCAGCTCGCGGGAGAACACCGGGGAGCTGTTTTTT.

The V and J genes are TRBV19 and TRBJ1-1; D gene uncertain. Trimming pared 7 bases from V and 0 bases from J, leaving 6 bases between. The CDR3 extends over 12 amino acids. Germline V gene data show CDR1 as LNHDA and CDR2 as SQIVND (reference sequence). CDR3 in DNA: TGTGCCAGTAAGAACATGAACACTGAAGCTTTCTTT. Its protein product is CASKNMNTEAFF.

The count of this clone is one. The chain uses TRBV7-2 and TRBJ1-5, with D possibly being TRBD1 (5 bases). The CDR3 has 15 residues. V was clipped by 1 base and J by 6 bases, with 13 bases between them. The germline CDR1 and CDR2 sequences are SGHTA and FQGNSA. DNA of the CDR3: TGTGCCAGCAGCTTAGAGGCAGGGATGGGTCAGCCCCAGCATTTT. The encoded protein is CASSLEAGMGQPQHF.

This clone was seen a handful of times. V and J are TRBV21-1 and TRBJ1-2. TRBV21-1 is classified as a pseudogene. This CDR3 is 16 amino acids long. The CDR3 bases are TGTGCCAGCAGCAAGCGAGCGGGGAACAAGGGAGCTGGCTACACCTTC. This sequence encodes CASSKRAGNKGAGYTF.

The chain combines TRBV4-3 with TRBJ2-1, with 12 bases identical to TRBD2. Germline assignment: CDR1 LGHNA and CDR2 YSLEER. This CDR3 is built from 16 residues. V shed 6 bases, J shed 2 bases, and the junction held 5 bases outside the gene matches. CDR3 residues: CASSLTSGSPYNEQFF. The CDR3 coding sequence is TGCGCCAGCAGTCTGACTAGCGGGAGCCCCTACAATGAGCAGTTCTTC.

The V call is TRBV6-6, the J call TRBJ2-5, with 7 bases fitting TRBD2. The germline V gene has CDR1 MNHNY and CDR2 SVGAGI (reference sequence). The V gene end was trimmed by 8 bases and the J gene end by 2 bases; junction bases not matched to a gene: 5. This CDR3 is 13 amino acids long. CDR3 region: CASRGLTQETQYF. CDR3 in DNA: TGTGCCAGCCGGGGACTAACACAAGAGACCCAGTACTTC.

The gene calls are TRBV28 and TRBJ1-2; 7 bases align to TRBD1. Germline V gene sequence: CDR1 MDHEN, CDR2 SYDVKM. Germline trimming cut 6 bases from V and 6 bases from J; bases unmatched to any gene: 10. This CDR3 is built from 14 residues. DNA of the CDR3: TGTGCCAGCAGCCCCGCCGGGACAGTCGATGGCTACACCTTC. Its protein product is CASSPAGTVDGYTF.

This clone came up a few times. The V gene is TRBV4-3, the J gene TRBJ2-7; TRBD1 might be the D (6 bases). Deletions cut 0 bases from V and 3 bases from J, with 12 bases between. Germline values: CDR1 LGHNA, CDR2 YSLEER. The CDR3 runs to 15 residues. CDR3 nucleotide sequence: TGCGCCAGCAGCCAAGAGGGCAGGGGTAACTACGAGCAGTACTTC. This translates into CASSQEGRGNYEQYF.